What follows are 30 T cell receptor beta chains derived from one specimen sequenced in a study of beta chain features in type 1 diabetes. Reverse transcribing all isolated RNA meant expressed TCRB transcripts were sequenced. Here immunoSEQ multiplex PCR was the method, and the copy in TCRdb shows in-frame clones only, minus some. This sample has over 700,000 clones; around a sixth occur once, and the top ten carry roughly 0.025%. Sample: naive CD4+ T cells from blood. The receptors were sampled from a woman younger than 35 in good health.

This chain connects TRBV28 to TRBJ1-2, with a tentative D call TRBD1 (6 bases). V lost 4 bases to trimming and J lost 3 bases, with 12 bases between them. Germline V gene data show CDR1 as MDHEN and CDR2 as SYDVKM. CDR3 size: 14 residues. This CDR3 is CASSWGRGDYGYTF. The CDR3 DNA reads as TGTGCCAGCAGTTGGGGCAGGGGCGACTATGGCTACACCTTC.

This clone was detected a few times. The chain couples TRBV7-2 to TRBJ1-5; D perhaps matches TRBD1 (5 bases). The length of the CDR3 is 14 residues. Germline lookup yields CDR1 SGHTA and CDR2 FQGNSA. Trimming took off 5 bases at V and 5 bases at J, with 13 bases between the two ends. The CDR3, as DNA: TGTGCCAGCAGCGTTCAGGGAACGCATCAGCCCCAGCATTTT. Translated, it gives CASSVQGTHQPQHF.

This rearrangement joins TRBV7-2 to TRBJ2-7; TRBD1 is a possible D gene (5 bases). Germline V gene data show CDR1 as SGHTA and CDR2 as FQGNSA. The V end was cut by 3 bases, the J end by 5 bases, with 11 bases between. The CDR3 extends over 13 amino acids. The CDR3 sequence: CASSFRVPHEQYF. The CDR3 nucleotides are TGTGCCAGCAGCTTCAGGGTCCCACACGAGCAGTACTTC.

This clone showed up just a few times. V gene TRBV5-8 combines with J gene TRBJ2-4; D gene uncertain. CDR3 size: 12 residues. From germline, CDR1 is SGHTS and CDR2 YDEGEE. V lost 4 bases and J lost 6, with 8 bases in between. The CDR3 DNA sequence: TGTGCCAGCAGCAAAGACGGAAACATTCAGTACTTC. Translating it yields CASSKDGNIQYF.

Only one count was recorded for this clone. This rearrangement joins TRBV5-6 to TRBJ1-2; D is uncertain. CDR3 length: 12 amino acids. V shed 5 bases and J shed 4 bases, with 9 bases lying between them. Germline CDR1 SGHDT, CDR2 YYEEEE. The CDR3 region is CASSTWGYGYTF. In nucleotides, the CDR3 is TGTGCCAGCAGTACCTGGGGCTATGGCTACACCTTC. Combining the CDR3 with reference TRBV5-6 and TRBJ1-2 gives the whole variable domain DAGVTQSPTHLIKTRGQQVTLRCSPKSGHDTVSWYQQALGQGPQFIFQYYEEEERQRGNFPDRFSGHQFPNYSSELNVNALLLGDSALYLCASSTWGYGYTFGSGTRLTVV.

Notes on this clone: This sample also contains other DNA sequences that code for the same CDR3. The rearrangement uses TRBV7-2 and TRBJ1-2, with 8 positions matching TRBD1. CDR1 and CDR2 from the germline V gene are SGHTA and FQGNSA. The CDR3 is 15 amino acids. V shed 1 base and J 4 bases; nucleotides not matched to a gene: 5. The CDR3 DNA follows: TGTGCCAGCAGCTTAGACAGAGGACAGGGCTATGGCTACACCTTC. Translation: CASSLDRGQGYGYTF.

This clone has only a few counts. This chain joins TRBV11-3 and TRBJ2-3, with 9 bases fitting TRBD2. V lost 5 bases to trimming and J lost 4 bases; unmatched junction nucleotides: 13. The CDR3 consists of 17 residues. The germline gives CDR1 SGHNT, CDR2 YENEEA. The CDR3 reads CASSKGRTAGGPDTQYF. For the CDR3, the DNA is TGTGCCAGCAGCAAAGGGAGGACGGCGGGAGGGCCAGATACGCAGTATTTT.

This chain connects TRBV11-2 to TRBJ2-1; a weak D match, TRBD2 (5 bases). The CDR3 sequence is 13 residues long. The germline gives CDR1 SGHAT, CDR2 FQNNGV. Trimming cost V 4 bases and J 7 bases, with 11 bases left between them. The chain's CDR3 is CASSYGEWNEQFF. The CDR3 region has the DNA TGTGCCAGCAGCTACGGGGAGTGGAATGAGCAGTTCTTC. Filled out from reference TRBV11-2 and TRBJ2-1, the complete variable domain reads EAGVAQSPRYKIIEKRQSVAFWCNPISGHATLYWYQQILGQGPKLLIQFQNNGVVDDSQLPKDRFSAERLKGVDSTLKIQPAKLEDSAVYLCASSYGEWNEQFFGPGTRLTVL.

This clone was detected a few times. The sample holds other DNA sequences that translate to the same CDR3. J is TRBJ2-7 and V is TRBV6-5, with D unclear. CDR1 and CDR2 from the germline V gene are MNHEY and SVGAGI. Between the trimmed V and J ends, which lost 6 bases and 2 bases, there was a span of 5 bases. This CDR3 contains 11 residues. The CDR3 loop reads CASSSTYEQYF. CDR3 nucleotide sequence: TGTGCCAGCAGCTCGACCTACGAGCAGTACTTC.

The chain has TRBV9 and TRBJ2-5; 7 nucleotides align to TRBD1. Trimming took 3 bases from V and 5 from J; bases not matched to a gene: 10. This CDR3 contains 15 residues. CDR1 is SGDLS and CDR2 is YYNGEE in the germline V gene. CDR3 sequence reads: CASSAQTGKGETQYF. CDR3 sequence (DNA): TGTGCCAGCAGCGCCCAGACAGGGAAGGGGGAGACCCAGTACTTC.

This clone was seen more than once but under ten times. The V call is TRBV19, the J call TRBJ2-1; D could derive from TRBD1 or TRBD2 (6 bases each). The V gene lost 3 bases and the J gene lost 8 bases, with 17 bases spanning the gap. CDR1 and CDR2 from the germline V gene are LNHDA and SQIVND (reference sequence). CDR3 size: 15 residues. The DNA of the CDR3 is TGTGCCAGTAGTATTTCGTGGGGGGCTATGCATGAGCAGTTCTTC. Translated, it gives CASSISWGAMHEQFF.

The rearrangement uses TRBV9 and TRBJ2-1, with TRBD2 matching 11 bases. Germline V CDR1 and CDR2: SGDLS, YYNGEE. With 4 bases clipped from V and 6 bases from J, the junction kept 6 bases outside the gene matches. The CDR3 has 15 amino acids. The CDR3 coding sequence is TGTGCCAGCAGCTTTCTTGGGACTAGCGGCAATGAGCAGTTCTTC. Translation: CASSFLGTSGNEQFF.

On this clone itself: The same CDR3 arises from other DNA sequences in this sample as well. J is TRBJ1-4 and V is TRBV7-9; D uncertain. Germline lookup yields CDR1 SEHNR and CDR2 FQNEAQ (reference sequence). The CDR3 loop spans 14 amino acids. V gave up 0 bases and J gave up 2 bases, with 4 bases separating them. CDR3 protein: CASSLAGTNEKLFF. CDR3 in DNA: TGTGCCAGCAGCTTAGCGGGGACTAATGAAAAACTGTTTTTT.

V gene TRBV28 combines with J gene TRBJ2-3, with 7 bases lining up with TRBD1. Trimming took 2 bases from V and 0 from J; bases not matched to a gene: 8. Germline assignment: CDR1 MDHEN and CDR2 SYDVKM. The CDR3 length is 17 residues. The CDR3 sequence is CASSLRRQGPSTDTQYF. In nucleotides, the CDR3 is TGTGCCAGCAGTTTACGGAGACAGGGACCTAGCACAGATACGCAGTATTTT.

In its sample, this clone was seen a few times. This chain joins TRBV5-1 and TRBJ2-5, with 12 bases fitting TRBD1. V shed 4 bases and J 4 bases; nucleotides not matched to a gene: 5. CDR3 length: 15 residues. Germline CDR1 SGHRS, CDR2 YFSETQ. The CDR3 here is CASSPGQGASETQYF. CDR3 in DNA: TGCGCCAGCAGCCCGGGACAGGGGGCATCAGAGACCCAGTACTTC.

The chain combines TRBV5-1 with TRBJ2-3; D is unclear. V was clipped by 1 base and J by 4 bases, with 10 bases between them. The length of the CDR3 is 14 residues. Germline lookup yields CDR1 SGHRS and CDR2 YFSETQ. This chain's CDR3 is CASSLTTEPDTQYF. CDR3 sequence (DNA): TGCGCCAGCAGCTTGACTACCGAGCCAGATACGCAGTATTTT.

The chain employs TRBV20-1 and TRBJ1-1, with D perhaps TRBD1 (6 bases). In germline, CDR1 is DFQATT, CDR2 SNEGSKA (reference sequence). There are 10 residues in the CDR3. Trimming left V 5 bases short and J 7 bases short, with 8 bases between. CDR3 nucleotide sequence: TGCAGTGCTTCAGGGGTTGAAGCTTTCTTT. Residues: CSASGVEAFF.

This clone has a handful of counts. This chain connects TRBV11-2 to TRBJ2-3, with a tentative D call TRBD2 (6 bases). Germline CDR1 is SGHAT and CDR2 is FQNNGV. V lost 5 bases and J lost 5, with 14 bases in between. The length of the CDR3 is 14 residues. Written as DNA, the CDR3 is TGTGCCAGCAGCCCGGACGTCGGGGGAGATACGCAGTATTTT. Protein: CASSPDVGGDTQYF.

This clone was observed a handful of times. The chain uses TRBV10-3 and TRBJ2-5, with TRBD2 matching 10 bases. Per germline, CDR1 ENHRY and CDR2 SYGVKD. V lost 9 bases, J lost 1 base, and 8 bases stayed unmatched. The CDR3 sequence is 15 residues long. The CDR3 DNA sequence: TGTGCCATTGCCAAACTAGCGGGATCCCAAGAGACCCAGTACTTC. This codes for CAIAKLAGSQETQYF.

This sequence joins TRBV5-1 and TRBJ1-4; 7 nucleotides line up with TRBD1. From germline, CDR1 is SGHRS and CDR2 YFSETQ. Trimming at V came to 4 bases and at J to 8 bases, leaving 8 bases not matched to a gene. The length of the CDR3 is 14 residues. The CDR3 coding sequence is TGCGCCAGCAGCGCGGACAGGAGCAGAGAAAAACTGTTTTTT. Its translation: CASSADRSREKLFF.

This clone was observed a few times. This CDR3 reads CAISESRGGVYEQYF. The CDR3 DNA sequence: TGTGCCATCAGTGAGTCCAGGGGAGGTGTCTACGAGCAGTACTTC. The V and J genes are TRBV10-3 and TRBJ2-7; D may be TRBD1 or TRBD2 (6 bases each). Germline V gene sequence: CDR1 ENHRY, CDR2 SYGVKD. This CDR3 comprises 15 residues. Trimming shortened V by 0 bases and J by 3 bases, and 12 bases separated the two germline ends.

There are a few counts of this clone. This chain joins TRBV2 and TRBJ2-1; 8 nucleotides match TRBD1. This CDR3 spans 15 amino acids. With V trimmed by 3 bases and J by 4 bases, 5 bases remained unmatched. CDR1 is SNHLY and CDR2 is FYNNEI in the germline V gene. The CDR3 reads CASSEYGTGYNEQFF. The DNA of the CDR3 is TGTGCCAGCAGTGAGTACGGGACAGGATACAATGAGCAGTTCTTC. Combining the CDR3 with reference TRBV2 and TRBJ2-1 gives the whole variable domain EPEVTQTPSHQVTQMGQEVILRCVPISNHLYFYWYRQILGQKVEFLVSFYNNEISEKSEIFDDQFSVERPDGSNFTLKIRSTKLEDSAMYFCASSEYGTGYNEQFFGPGTRLTVL.

A few counts support this clone. The V and J genes are TRBV5-1 and TRBJ2-1; no definite D call. V gave up 5 bases and J gave up 0 bases, with 9 bases separating them. Germline V gene sequence: CDR1 SGHRS, CDR2 YFSETQ. This CDR3 has 14 amino acids. CDR3 sequence (DNA): TGCGCCAGCAGAGCCCTAAGCTCCTACAATGAGCAGTTCTTC. The encoded protein is CASRALSSYNEQFF.

The J gene is TRBJ1-1, the V gene TRBV5-1; TRBD1 matches 10 bases. The CDR3 consists of 14 residues. Germline V lookup: CDR1 SGHRS, CDR2 YFSETQ. With V trimmed by 3 bases and J by 4 bases, 3 bases remained unmatched. DNA of the CDR3: TGCGCCAGCAGCTCGGGACAGGGGAGCACTGAAGCTTTCTTT. As protein: CASSSGQGSTEAFF.

In regard to this clone: The sample contains more than one DNA sequence encoding this CDR3. This chain joins TRBV10-3 and TRBJ2-7; D is unresolved. Trimming shortened V by 0 bases and J by 2 bases, and 2 bases separated the two germline ends. Germline CDR1 and CDR2: ENHRY and SYGVKD. The CDR3 spans 12 residues. CDR3 nucleotide sequence: TGTGCCATCAGTGAGTCTGCCTACGAGCAGTACTTC. Its translation: CAISESAYEQYF.

This clone was seen a few times. The J gene is TRBJ2-3, the V gene TRBV28; D could derive from TRBD1 or TRBD2 (6 bases each). The germline V gene encodes CDR1 MDHEN and CDR2 SYDVKM. This CDR3 spans 12 amino acids. V gave up 8 bases and J gave up 4 bases, with 10 bases separating them. CDR3 sequence: CASERGADTQYF. CDR3 in DNA: TGTGCCAGCGAAAGGGGGGCAGATACGCAGTATTTT.

This clone was seen a handful of times. This sequence joins TRBV11-2 and TRBJ2-7; D perhaps matches TRBD2 (5 bases). Deletions cut 1 base from V and 0 bases from J, with 7 bases between. The CDR3 sequence is 14 residues long. Germline values: CDR1 SGHAT, CDR2 FQNNGV. This chain's CDR3 is CASSLGRGSYEQYF. The CDR3 DNA reads TGTGCCAGCAGCTTAGGCCGGGGCTCCTACGAGCAGTACTTC.

The chain combines TRBV18 with TRBJ1-1, with D unclear. V lost 0 bases and J lost 0, with 14 bases in between. The germline CDR1 and CDR2 sequences are KGHSH and LQKENI. The CDR3 is 17 amino acids. The chain's CDR3 is CASSPPNHAGMNTEAFF. CDR3 nucleotides: TGTGCCAGCTCACCACCGAACCATGCCGGGATGAACACTGAAGCTTTCTTT.

J is TRBJ2-7 and V is TRBV27; 7 nucleotides agree with TRBD2. Trimming at V came to 5 bases and at J to 3 bases, leaving 10 bases not matched to a gene. Germline loops: CDR1 MNHEY, CDR2 SMNVEV (reference sequence). This CDR3 is built from 15 residues. The CDR3 DNA follows: TGTGCCAGCAGTAGCCTTGGGGGAGGGTACTACGAGCAGTACTTC. Protein: CASSSLGGGYYEQYF.

V gene TRBV4-2 combines with J gene TRBJ1-2, with TRBD1 matching 8 bases. CDR3 length: 16 amino acids. CDR1 LGHNA and CDR2 YNFKEQ come from the germline V gene. Trimming removed 0 bases from V and 0 bases from J; junction bases left unmatched: 3. This chain's CDR3 is CASSQELTGANYGYTF. The CDR3 coding sequence is TGTGCCAGCAGCCAAGAGCTGACAGGGGCTAACTATGGCTACACCTTC.